Each of the 27 T cell receptor beta chains below was sequenced from the same sample in a study of CD8+CD57+ T cells in acquired aplastic anemia. The template for TCR beta VDJ and CDR3 sequence profiling was genomic DNA. TCRdb processed the reads anew with MiXCR; each CDR3 protein has one entry. The table has 150,000 to 200,000 distinct CDR3 sequences, 45% to 60% seen once. Patients chosen for sequencing had CD8+CD57+ cells that had expanded, as shown by flow cytometry. What was sequenced was sorted CD4+, CD8+, or CD8+CD57+ T cells (not recorded which) from PBMCs. Receptors were obtained from a human donor with aplastic anemia.

This clonotype was recorded many times. V gene TRBV24-1 combines with J gene TRBJ2-3; the match to TRBD1 covers 11 bases. The CDR3 has 16 residues. Germline lookup yields CDR1 KGHDR and CDR2 SFDVKD. The junction had 6 bases not matched to a gene; V was cut back by 4 bases and J by 4 bases. The CDR3 spells CATSDPGQGEADTQYF. The CDR3 region has the DNA TGTGCCACCAGTGACCCGGGACAGGGGGAAGCAGATACGCAGTATTTT.

The CDR3 region is CASSYLGTGELFF. CDR3 DNA: TGTGCCAGCAGCTACCTGGGCACCGGGGAGCTGTTTTTT. The rearrangement uses TRBV28 and TRBJ2-2; D remains unclear. V was clipped by 6 bases and J by 4 bases, with 9 bases between them. The CDR3 covers 13 residues. The germline V gene encodes CDR1 MDHEN and CDR2 SYDVKM.

This clonotype occurred many times. The rearrangement links TRBV12-3 or TRBV12-4 to TRBJ1-4; D perhaps matches TRBD1 (5 bases). The CDR3 is 15 residues long. V lost 1 base and J 7 bases, leaving 13 bases between the germline ends. CDR3 region: CASSLEQVRGEKLFF. The CDR3 DNA reads TGTGCCAGCAGTTTAGAACAGGTTAGAGGTGAAAAACTGTTTTTT.

The rearrangement uses TRBV19 and TRBJ2-5; a weak D match, TRBD1 (6 bases). The CDR3 contains 14 residues. V was pared by 6 bases and J by 3 bases, with 14 bases between. Per germline, CDR1 LNHDA and CDR2 SQIVND (reference sequence). The CDR3, as DNA: TGTGCCAGTAGCGCCGACAGGAGAAAAGAGACCCAGTACTTC. Residues: CASSADRRKETQYF. Full variable domain (outside the CDR3, taken from reference TRBV19 and TRBJ2-5): DGGITQSPKYLFRKEGQNVTLSCEQNLNHDAMYWYRQDPGQGLRLIYYSQIVNDFQKGDIAEGYSVSREKKESFPLTVTSAQKNPTAFYLCASSADRRKETQYFGPGTRLLVL.

V usage is TRBV9 and J usage is TRBJ1-2, with 7 bases that match TRBD1. The CDR3 runs 16 residues. Losses at the gene ends were 5 bases for V and 4 bases for J; bases not matched to a gene: 14. The germline V gene has CDR1 SGDLS and CDR2 YYNGEE. The CDR3 protein is CASSLKEGARGYGYTF. CDR3 in DNA: TGTGCCAGCAGTTTGAAAGAGGGGGCGCGGGGCTATGGCTACACCTTC.

This chain connects TRBV6-2 or TRBV6-3 to TRBJ2-7, with a weak D call TRBD2 (6 bases). Trimming left V 2 bases short and J 7 bases short, with 9 bases between. The CDR3 spans 12 residues. Germline CDR1 and CDR2: MNHEY and SVGEGT. The CDR3 DNA sequence: TGTGCCAGCAGTTACCTCCGGGGGGAGCAGTACTTC. Its protein product is CASSYLRGEQYF.

About this clonotype itself: A read error may explain this, as a much larger clone is one base away. This chain connects TRBV6-1 to TRBJ1-5; TRBD1 agrees at 7 bases. With 5 bases clipped from V and 6 bases from J, the junction kept 10 bases outside the gene matches. Germline values: CDR1 MNHNS, CDR2 SASEGT. CDR3 length: 15 amino acids. The CDR3 nucleotides read TGTGCCAGCAGTAAGACAGGGACGGGCAGTCAGCCCCAGCATTTT. Amino acids: CASSKTGTGSQPQHF.

This clonotype was seen a few times. The J gene is TRBJ2-1, the V gene TRBV4-2, with 10 positions matching TRBD2. This CDR3 comprises 18 residues. V shed 2 bases, J shed 0 bases, and the junction held 7 bases outside the gene matches. The germline V gene has CDR1 LGHNA and CDR2 YNFKEQ. CDR3 in DNA: TGTGCCAGCAGCCAAAGGGAGAAGCGGGGGGGCTCCTACAATGAGCAGTTCTTC. It translates to CASSQREKRGGSYNEQFF.

The V and J genes are TRBV19 and TRBJ2-3; 7 nucleotides align to TRBD1. The V gene end was trimmed by 3 bases and the J gene end by 3 bases; junction bases not matched to a gene: 3. The CDR3 runs to 14 residues. Germline V lookup: CDR1 LNHDA, CDR2 SQIVND (reference sequence). CDR3 sequence: CASSIVTGTDTQYF. The CDR3 region has the DNA TGTGCCAGTAGTATCGTGACAGGGACAGATACGCAGTATTTT.

V gene TRBV19 combines with J gene TRBJ2-5; the match to TRBD1 covers 10 bases. CDR1 LNHDA and CDR2 SQIVND come from the germline V gene (reference sequence). Trimming cost V 4 bases and J 12 bases; bases outside gene matches: 8. The CDR3 runs 13 residues. As DNA, the CDR3 is TGTGCCAGTAGTACCCTCCTGACAGGGGGCGAGTACTTC. Translation gives CASSTLLTGGEYF. The complete variable domain, with remaining parts taken from reference TRBV19 and TRBJ2-5, reads DGGITQSPKYLFRKEGQNVTLSCEQNLNHDAMYWYRQDPGQGLRLIYYSQIVNDFQKGDIAEGYSVSREKKESFPLTVTSAQKNPTAFYLCASSTLLTGGEYFGPGTRLLVL.

The V and J genes are TRBV20-1 and TRBJ2-3; 12 bases agree with TRBD2. The CDR3 has 16 residues. J gave up 4 bases and V 6 bases, and 11 bases lay outside the gene matches. Germline V gene sequence: CDR1 DFQATT, CDR2 SNEGSKA (reference sequence). Here the CDR3 reads CSAPLAGGAVPDTQYF. In DNA form, the CDR3 reads TGCAGTGCCCCGCTAGCGGGGGGGGCCGTCCCAGATACGCAGTATTTT.

This clonotype was counted a single time. The chain couples TRBV2 to TRBJ1-3; no reliable D call. Trimming took off 2 bases at V and 4 bases at J, with 6 bases between the two ends. The germline V gene has CDR1 SNHLY and CDR2 FYNNEI. The CDR3 covers 13 residues. The CDR3 coding sequence is TGTGCCAGCAGTGAATTGACGGGAAACACCATATATTTT. Amino acids: CASSELTGNTIYF.

This clonotype occurred many times. This sequence joins TRBV12-3 or TRBV12-4 and TRBJ1-5; D gene ambiguous. V lost 5 bases, J lost 7 bases, and 15 bases lay in between. The length of the CDR3 is 14 residues. CDR3 residues: CASSLKYEGQPQHF. In DNA, the CDR3 is TGTGCCAGCAGTCTGAAGTATGAGGGCCAGCCCCAGCATTTT.

The J gene is TRBJ1-4, the V gene TRBV2, with D possibly matching TRBD1 (6 bases). This CDR3 region has 15 residues. Germline CDR1 is SNHLY and CDR2 is FYNNEI. Trimming shortened V by 6 bases and J by 4 bases, and 15 bases separated the two germline ends. The CDR3 nucleotides are TGTGCCAGCAGGAGACGGACAGCACGTAATGAAAAACTGTTTTTT. Protein product: CASRRRTARNEKLFF.

V gene TRBV25-1 combines with J gene TRBJ1-2; possibly TRBD1 for D (5 bases). The germline V and J ends were trimmed by 7 bases and 0 bases, with 12 bases remaining between them. CDR3 length: 14 residues. Germline V lookup: CDR1 MGHDK, CDR2 SYGVNS. In DNA, the CDR3 is TGTGCCAGCACCGGAGCAGGGTCTAACTATGGCTACACCTTC. It is translated as CASTGAGSNYGYTF.

This clonotype was picked up a small number of times. The chain links TRBV6-1 to TRBJ2-2, with 9 bases that match TRBD2. The CDR3 runs 15 residues. J was trimmed by 6 bases and V by 6 bases; bases with no gene match: 8. Germline CDR1 reads MNHNS; CDR2 reads SASEGT. CDR3 nucleotide sequence: TGTGCCAGCAGCTCCGGGACTAGCACCGCCGGGGAGCTGTTTTTT. It translates to CASSSGTSTAGELFF.

The chain combines TRBV5-6 with TRBJ1-2; D is perhaps TRBD1 (6 bases). V was trimmed by 9 bases and J by 4 bases, leaving 25 bases between them. CDR3 length equals 16 residues. Germline assignment: CDR1 SGHDT and CDR2 YYEEEE. The CDR3 bases are TGTGCCATAGGCCGCGTACTACCCGGAGGGGGCTATGGCTACACCTTC. Protein: CAIGRVLPGGGYGYTF.

CDR3 sequence (DNA): TGTGCCACCAGTGAGTCAGCGGGGGGGCTAGAAGATACGCAGTATTTT. This gives the protein CATSESAGGLEDTQYF. The rearrangement joins TRBV24-1 to TRBJ2-3; 10 bases line up with TRBD2. Germline V lookup: CDR1 KGHDR, CDR2 SFDVKD. V lost 4 bases and J lost 5; bases outside the gene matches: 8. The CDR3 sequence is 16 residues long.

Comments on this clonotype: The junction departs from the called germline gene at one end, perhaps through a read error. The chain joins TRBV10-3 to TRBJ1-1, with a tentative D call TRBD1 (6 bases). Germline V CDR1 and CDR2: ENHRY, SYGVKD. The CDR3 sequence is 14 residues long. The CDR3 DNA reads as TGTGCCAGCAGTCCTACAGGGCGGGTCATTGAAGCTTTCTTT. Residues: CASSPTGRVIEAFF.

This clonotype turned up a few times. This chain joins TRBV10-2 and TRBJ1-1; weak D call: TRBD1 (5 bases). CDR3 size: 13 residues. V was trimmed by 6 bases and J by 8 bases, leaving 16 bases between them. Germline V gene lookup returns CDR1 WSHSY and CDR2 SAAADI. The CDR3 sequence: CASSEGRKVEAFF. CDR3 coding DNA: TGCGCCAGCAGCGAGGGACGGAAGGTAGAAGCTTTCTTT.

This clonotype was counted many times. CDR3 DNA sequence: TGTGCCAGCAGCCAAGGGTCGTCCGGGGAGCTGTTTTTT. Protein product: CASSQGSSGELFF. This chain uses TRBV4-2 with TRBJ2-2; no clear D. The germline V and J ends were trimmed by 1 base and 6 bases, with 6 bases remaining between them. This CDR3 is built from 13 residues. Germline CDR1 reads LGHNA; CDR2 reads YNFKEQ.

V is TRBV2 and J is TRBJ1-4, with a weak D call TRBD1 (6 bases). The ends were cut back, 9 bases at V and 4 bases at J, with 18 bases in the middle. The V gene's germline CDR1 is SNHLY and CDR2 FYNNEI. The CDR3 extends over 15 amino acids. The CDR3 coding sequence is TGTGCCAGAACACGACTTGGGGGCGATAATGAAAAACTGTTTTTT. This sequence encodes CARTRLGGDNEKLFF.

This clonotype came up a few times. At one end the junction does not follow the germline gene, possibly because of a read error. The chain carries TRBV10-3 and TRBJ1-2; D is possibly TRBD1 (5 bases). The CDR3 covers 16 residues. Germline V gives CDR1 ENHRY, CDR2 SYGVKD. DNA for the CDR3: TGTGCCAGCAGTGACCCTCCACAGGAGGCCGTCTATGGCTACACCTTC. Its protein is CASSDPPQEAVYGYTF.

The chain uses TRBV2 and TRBJ2-1; tentatively, D is TRBD2 (6 bases). This CDR3 contains 13 residues. Trimming pared 5 bases from V and 7 bases from J, leaving 12 bases between. Germline V gene lookup returns CDR1 SNHLY and CDR2 FYNNEI. CDR3 protein: CASSRARGNEQFF. CDR3 bases: TGTGCCAGCAGTCGAGCGCGGGGAAATGAGCAGTTCTTC.

The J gene is TRBJ1-2, the V gene TRBV29-1; 11 bases are a match to TRBD1. Germline assignment: CDR1 SQVTM and CDR2 ANQGSEA. V was pared by 7 bases and J by 8 bases, with 15 bases of the junction left unmatched. The CDR3 is 15 amino acids. In DNA form, the CDR3 reads TGCAGCGCTTGGGACAGGGGGGAGCTATGGGGAGGCTACACCTTC. This sequence encodes CSAWDRGELWGGYTF.

A single count supports this clonotype. J is TRBJ1-1 and V is TRBV4-1; TRBD1 matches at 7 bases. This CDR3 is 15 amino acids long. Looked up from germline, CDR1 is MGHRA and CDR2 is YSYEKL. V was pared by 6 bases and J by 1 base, with 8 bases of the junction left unmatched. The CDR3 here is CASRIDRVGNTEAFF. The CDR3 DNA sequence: TGCGCCAGCAGGATCGACAGGGTAGGGAACACTGAAGCTTTCTTT.

The chain uses TRBV2 and TRBJ2-7; 7 nucleotides align to TRBD1. Germline V gene data show CDR1 as SNHLY and CDR2 as FYNNEI. The CDR3 has 14 residues. J gave up 3 bases and V 7 bases, and 9 bases lay outside the gene matches. The DNA for the CDR3 is TGTGCCAGCACTACCGGGACAGACATCTACGAGCAGTACTTC. Residues: CASTTGTDIYEQYF.